Below are 22 T cell receptor beta chains sequenced from a single sample in a study of regulatory T cells in long-lasting Graves disease. Construction of the TCR beta libraries employed iRepertoire HTBI primers in conjunction with Arm-PCR of CDR3 regions. Using its own MiXCR run on the multiplex PCR reads, TCRdb lists one record per CDR3 protein. The table lists around 250,000 distinct CDR3 sequences, around 19% of them singletons. Time point meaning: newly diagnosed GD, antithyroid drugs for less than 3 months. RNA extracted from PBMCs served as the sequencing template. The same specimen was also included in a second study, on T cells in Graves' hyperthyroidism and ophthalmopathy.

The sequenced sample was peripheral blood mononuclear cells (PBMCs), obtained at new diagnosis, from a patient treated with antithyroid drugs. The receptors originated from a woman aged 25 to 39 with Graves disease.

There are many counts of this clonotype. The rearrangement uses TRBV3-1 and TRBJ1-1; tentative D call: TRBD1 (6 bases). Trimming pared 6 bases from V and 0 bases from J, leaving 17 bases between. Germline lookup yields CDR1 LGHDT and CDR2 YNNKEL (reference sequence). This CDR3 is built from 16 residues. The CDR3 DNA is TGTGCCAGCAGGGGGGGCCCGGGAGGGTTGAACACTGAAGCTTTCTTT. Encoded protein: CASRGGPGGLNTEAFF.

Details on this clonotype: A much larger clonotype is one base distant, so this may be a read error. The chain carries TRBV12-3 or TRBV12-4 and TRBJ2-5; 13 nucleotides align to TRBD2. The closer fit of TRBJ2-1 to the DNA end suggests the J call may be wrong. The CDR3 is made up of 17 amino acids. In DNA form, the CDR3 reads TGTGTCAGCAGTTCGCCCAGTCGGACTAGCGGGGGTAATGAGCAGTTCTTC. It encodes CVSSSPSRTSGGNEQFF.

The V call is TRBV20-1, the J call TRBJ1-2; D gene uncertain. Per the germline V gene, CDR1 is DFQATT and CDR2 is SNEGSKA (reference sequence). V gave up 0 bases and J gave up 6 bases, with 23 bases separating them. There are 17 residues in the CDR3. The CDR3 nucleotides are TGCAGTGCTAGAGATGGTCAGGCGGTCGCTCTCGGCCATGGCTACACCTTC. This translates into CSARDGQAVALGHGYTF.

Ten or more counts support this clonotype. This chain connects TRBV4-2 to TRBJ1-1, with TRBD1 identical over 9 bases. The CDR3 length is 17 residues. With V trimmed by 0 bases and J by 6 bases, 11 bases remained unmatched. Looked up from germline, CDR1 is LGHNA and CDR2 is YNFKEQ. As DNA, the CDR3 is TGTGCCAGCAGCCAAGAGTATGGGGACAGGGTGAGGGCTGAAGCTTTCTTT. Encoded protein: CASSQEYGDRVRAEAFF.

The J gene is TRBJ1-2, the V gene TRBV6-9; no firm D call. V gave up 4 bases and J gave up 3 bases, with 12 bases separating them. CDR1 MNHGY and CDR2 SVAAGI come from the germline V gene. This CDR3 region has 14 residues. CDR3 in amino acids: CASSSEVGYYGYTF. The CDR3 DNA follows: TGTGCCAGCAGTTCCGAGGTCGGGTACTATGGCTACACCTTC.

This clonotype was recorded many times. The chain has TRBV7-9 and TRBJ1-1; 7 bases map to TRBD1. The germline CDR1 and CDR2 sequences are SEHNR and FQNEAQ (reference sequence). Germline trimming cut 0 bases from V and 2 bases from J; bases unmatched to any gene: 3. The CDR3 runs 15 residues. Here the CDR3 DNA reads TGTGCCAGCAGCTTAGCCCGGGACAGCAACACTGAAGCTTTCTTT. Its translation is CASSLARDSNTEAFF.

In this sample, this clonotype turned up many times. The V call is TRBV6-1, the J call TRBJ2-1, with a weak D call TRBD2 (5 bases). The CDR3 consists of 13 residues. CDR1 and CDR2 (germline): MNHNS, SASEGT. Trimming removed 4 bases at V and 2 bases at J, with 6 bases between. The CDR3: CASSGTPYNEQFF. In DNA, the CDR3 is TGTGCCAGCAGTGGGACTCCCTACAATGAGCAGTTCTTC.

This clonotype has ten or more counts. This sequence joins TRBV10-2 and TRBJ1-1; D not certain. The length of the CDR3 is 15 residues. Germline CDR1 reads WSHSY; CDR2 reads SAAADI. V lost 2 bases to trimming and J lost 1 base, with 11 bases between them. CDR3 sequence reads: CASSEGVGWNTEAFF. CDR3 nucleotide sequence: TGCGCCAGCAGTGAGGGGGTGGGGTGGAACACTGAAGCTTTCTTT.

This clonotype has only a few counts. The chain has TRBV19 and TRBJ2-1; D possibly corresponds to TRBD1 (6 bases). Trimming removed 6 bases at V and 0 bases at J, with 9 bases between. Germline values: CDR1 LNHDA, CDR2 SQIVND (reference sequence). The CDR3 covers 14 residues. The CDR3 bases are TGTGCCAGTAGACGGGACATCTCCTACAATGAGCAGTTCTTC. Translated: CASRRDISYNEQFF. Supplemented by reference TRBV19 and TRBJ2-1, the full variable domain reads DGGITQSPKYLFRKEGQNVTLSCEQNLNHDAMYWYRQDPGQGLRLIYYSQIVNDFQKGDIAEGYSVSREKKESFPLTVTSAQKNPTAFYLCASRRDISYNEQFFGPGTRLTVL.

There are many counts of this clonotype. This rearrangement joins TRBV3-1 to TRBJ2-5, with a possible D match to TRBD2 (7 bases). V lost 4 bases and J lost 5, with 23 bases in between. CDR1 and CDR2 from the germline V gene are LGHDT and YNNKEL (reference sequence). The CDR3 sequence is 17 residues long. CDR3 sequence reads: CASSPTGWGGPPETQYF. The CDR3 DNA sequence: TGTGCCAGCAGCCCCACCGGGTGGGGGGGCCCCCCGGAGACCCAGTACTTC.

Only one count was recorded for this clonotype. A far larger clone is one base from this, pointing to a likely read error. This chain joins TRBV11-3 and TRBJ2-3; TRBD2 matches 11 bases. The germline V gene encodes CDR1 SGHNT and CDR2 YENEEA. The CDR3 is made up of 15 amino acids. CDR3 DNA sequence: TGTGCCGGCAGCTGGACTAGCGGGAGCACAGATACGCAGTATTTT. Amino acid sequence: CAGSWTSGSTDTQYF.

This clonotype showed up many times. This rearrangement joins TRBV5-1 to TRBJ2-3; D is unresolved. V lost 1 base to trimming and J lost 4 bases, with 10 bases between them. The CDR3 sequence is 14 residues long. The germline gives CDR1 SGHRS, CDR2 YFSETQ. DNA for the CDR3: TGCGCCAGCAGCTTGATGTCGGGTTCAGATACGCAGTATTTT. Residues: CASSLMSGSDTQYF.

This clonotype occurred many times. The rearrangement joins TRBV12-3 or TRBV12-4 to TRBJ1-5; D is unresolved. V was cut by 3 bases and J by 5 bases, with 5 bases left in between. This CDR3 has 12 residues. The CDR3 spells CASSFPDQPQHF. The DNA of the CDR3 is TGTGCCAGCAGTTTCCCCGATCAGCCCCAGCATTTT.

This clonotype was picked up many times. This rearrangement joins TRBV5-6 to TRBJ1-1; no definite D call. Germline V lookup: CDR1 SGHDT, CDR2 YYEEEE. Trimming left V 5 bases short and J 0 bases short, with 14 bases between. The length of the CDR3 is 15 residues. CDR3 DNA sequence: TGTGCCAGCAGACGAACCCGGGCCCTGAACACTGAAGCTTTCTTT. The encoded protein is CASRRTRALNTEAFF.

The V call is TRBV3-1, the J call TRBJ2-2, with 8 positions matching TRBD2. The CDR3 has 15 residues. CDR1 and CDR2 from the germline V gene are LGHDT and YNNKEL (reference sequence). V shed 1 base and J 5 bases; nucleotides not matched to a gene: 3. CDR3 in amino acids: CASSQAGGRTGELFF. DNA of the CDR3: TGTGCCAGCAGCCAAGCGGGGGGGCGTACCGGGGAGCTGTTTTTT. Supplemented by reference TRBV3-1 and TRBJ2-2, the full variable domain reads DTAVSQTPKYLVTQMGNDKSIKCEQNLGHDTMYWYKQDSKKFLKIMFSYNNKELIINETVPNRFSPKSPDKAHLNLHINSLELGDSAVYFCASSQAGGRTGELFFGEGSRLTVL.

This clonotype was seen once. The junction departs from germline at one end; a sequencing error may be responsible. V is TRBV13 and J is TRBJ2-1, with 12 nucleotides matching TRBD2. CDR1 PRHDT and CDR2 FYEKMQ come from the germline V gene (reference sequence). This CDR3 spans 15 amino acids. The CDR3 DNA sequence: TGTCCCAGCAGCGACCCTAGCGGGGGGGCTGTCGAGCAGTTCTTC. This translates into CPSSDPSGGAVEQFF.

This clonotype came up many times. The V gene is TRBV19, the J gene TRBJ2-5; D is perhaps TRBD2 (7 bases). Looked up from germline, CDR1 is LNHDA and CDR2 is SQIVND (reference sequence). The CDR3 length is 16 residues. V was cut by 5 bases and J by 2 bases, with 18 bases left in between. The CDR3 DNA is TGTGCCAGTAGTGCCTCCGGGGGGCTGTATCAAGAGACCCAGTACTTC. Translating gives CASSASGGLYQETQYF. The full variable domain, in which reference TRBV19 and TRBJ2-5 provide the parts outside the CDR3, is DGGITQSPKYLFRKEGQNVTLSCEQNLNHDAMYWYRQDPGQGLRLIYYSQIVNDFQKGDIAEGYSVSREKKESFPLTVTSAQKNPTAFYLCASSASGGLYQETQYFGPGTRLLVL.

This clonotype was seen at least ten times. J is TRBJ2-1 and V is TRBV7-9, with 14 positions matching TRBD2. This CDR3 has 20 residues. The germline V gene encodes CDR1 SEHNR and CDR2 FQNEAQ (reference sequence). V shed 5 bases and J 4 bases; nucleotides not matched to a gene: 16. Here the CDR3 DNA reads TGTGCCAGCAGCACCCCGCTGCGGACTAGCGGGGGGCGTAGATACAATGAGCAGTTCTTC. This gives the protein CASSTPLRTSGGRRYNEQFF.

This clonotype was counted many times. CDR3 loop: CASRGGGQETQYF. CDR3 nucleotides: TGTGCCAGCAGAGGCGGAGGCCAAGAGACCCAGTACTTC. The chain recombines TRBV6-2 or TRBV6-3 with TRBJ2-5, with a possible D match to TRBD2 (5 bases). Germline lookup yields CDR1 MNHEY and CDR2 SVGEGT. The V end was cut by 6 bases, the J end by 1 base, with 9 bases between. CDR3 length: 13 residues.

This clonotype was recorded many times. The junction differs from germline at one of its ends, possibly a read error. The rearrangement joins TRBV2 to TRBJ1-6; D is undetermined. Germline V gene lookup returns CDR1 SNHLY and CDR2 FYNNEI. CDR3 size: 13 residues. CDR3 sequence: CASSQARVSPLHF. As DNA, the CDR3 is TGCGCCAGCAGCCAAGCCCGAGTCTCACCCCTCCACTTT.

This clonotype was seen many times. The chain has TRBV20-1 and TRBJ1-1; 8 bases are a match to TRBD1. J gave up 3 bases and V 5 bases, and 8 bases lay outside the gene matches. The CDR3 is made up of 14 amino acids. From germline, CDR1 is DFQATT and CDR2 SNEGSKA (reference sequence). This chain's CDR3 is CSAGQGARDTEAFF. The CDR3 region has the DNA TGCAGTGCTGGCCAGGGGGCGCGGGACACTGAAGCTTTCTTT.

In its sample, this clonotype was seen many times. The chain couples TRBV5-1 to TRBJ1-2, with D possibly matching TRBD1 (5 bases). Germline values: CDR1 SGHRS, CDR2 YFSETQ. The CDR3 covers 19 residues. With 2 bases removed from V and 2 bases from J, the gap between germline ends came to 25 bases. This chain's CDR3 is CASSLLLSGGEKKNYGYTF. The DNA for the CDR3 is TGCGCCAGCAGCTTACTTCTCTCGGGGGGGGAAAAGAAGAACTATGGCTACACCTTC.